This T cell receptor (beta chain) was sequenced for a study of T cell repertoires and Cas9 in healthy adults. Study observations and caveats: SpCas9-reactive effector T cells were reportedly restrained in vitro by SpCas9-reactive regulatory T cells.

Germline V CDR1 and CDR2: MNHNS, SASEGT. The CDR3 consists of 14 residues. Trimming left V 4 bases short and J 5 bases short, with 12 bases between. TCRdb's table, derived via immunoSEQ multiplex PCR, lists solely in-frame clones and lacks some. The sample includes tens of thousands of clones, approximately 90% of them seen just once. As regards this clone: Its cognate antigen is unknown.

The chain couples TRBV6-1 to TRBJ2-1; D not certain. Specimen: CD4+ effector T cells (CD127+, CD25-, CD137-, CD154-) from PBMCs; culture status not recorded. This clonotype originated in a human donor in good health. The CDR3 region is CASSVGGYNNEQFF. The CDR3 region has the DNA TGTGCCAGCAGTGTCGGTGGGTACAACAATGAGCAGTTCTTC.